One sample yielded the 14 T cell receptor beta chains listed below, sequenced in a study of TIL therapy for anti-PD-1-resistant metastatic lung cancer. Regarding time point: pre-treatment sample, taken before nivolumab and TIL therapy. Sequencing used immunoSEQ v3. TCRdb's copy holds only in-frame clones and misses some; the assay was immunoSEQ multiplex PCR. Found here are 45,000 to 60,000 clones, roughly 78% of them singletons; the top ten hold 4.8%. Sequencing used blood, obtained at baseline. The receptors stem from a woman aged 25 to 80 with non-small cell lung cancer.

This chain uses TRBV18 with TRBJ2-7, with 7 nucleotides matching TRBD1. The CDR3 is 14 residues long. The V and J ends lost 0 bases and 2 bases, in that order; junction bases with no gene match: 1. Germline CDR1 reads KGHSH; CDR2 reads LQKENI. The CDR3 DNA reads TGTGCCAGCTCACCACCGGGACAGCCCTACGAGCAGTACTTC. This translates into CASSPPGQPYEQYF.

CDR3 residues: CASSNRDSSYEQYF. In DNA, the CDR3 is TGTGCCAGCAGTAACCGGGACAGTTCCTACGAGCAGTACTTC. V usage is TRBV6-5 and J usage is TRBJ2-7, with 7 bases matching TRBD1. The CDR3 sequence is 14 residues long. Germline V gene sequence: CDR1 MNHEY, CDR2 SVGAGI. The trim removed 5 bases at V and 1 base at J, leaving 5 bases unmatched.

This clone has a handful of counts. The rearrangement uses TRBV6-6 and TRBJ1-2; D is perhaps TRBD1 (6 bases). This CDR3 has 13 amino acids. Trimming cost V 5 bases and J 1 base, with 8 bases left between them. Germline loops: CDR1 MNHNY, CDR2 SVGAGI (reference sequence). The CDR3 here is CASSPGVNYGYTF. The DNA of the CDR3 is TGTGCCAGCAGTCCAGGGGTTAACTATGGCTACACCTTC.

The V call is TRBV7-9, the J call TRBJ1-5; possibly TRBD1 for D (5 bases). The CDR3 spans 17 residues. Germline-derived CDR1 and CDR2 are SEHNR and FQNEAQ (reference sequence). V was cut by 0 bases and J by 2 bases, with 14 bases left in between. CDR3 nucleotide sequence: TGTGCCAGCAGCTTAGCGGCTGGGGCCGGGGGCAATCAGCCCCAGCATTTT. Translation: CASSLAAGAGGNQPQHF.

The genes are TRBV7-2 and TRBJ2-2; D gene unclear. In germline, CDR1 is SGHTA, CDR2 FQGNSA. Trimming took off 2 bases at V and 6 bases at J, with 16 bases between the two ends. The CDR3 has 16 amino acids. The CDR3 bases are TGTGCCAGCAGCTTATCGGGCGCCGCTGCCCCCGGGGAGCTGTTTTTT. Amino acids: CASSLSGAAAPGELFF.

The V and J genes are TRBV5-4 and TRBJ2-3, with 13 bases matching TRBD2. Germline CDR1 is SGHNT and CDR2 is YYREEE (reference sequence). V was clipped by 4 bases and J by 7 bases; unmatched bases: 21. The CDR3 spans 20 residues. CDR3 in amino acids: CASSERRSRLLAGGQNTQYF. CDR3 DNA sequence: TGTGCCAGCAGCGAACGACGTTCACGGTTACTAGCGGGGGGGCAAAATACGCAGTATTTT.

The rearrangement uses TRBV19 and TRBJ2-5; unclear D gene. CDR1 is LNHDA and CDR2 is SQIVND in the germline V gene (reference sequence). Deletions cut 3 bases from V and 2 bases from J, with 7 bases between. The CDR3 length is 13 residues. CDR3 loop: CASSIGAQETQYF. CDR3 sequence (DNA): TGTGCCAGTAGTATTGGAGCACAAGAGACCCAGTACTTC.

This clone was counted a few times. This sequence joins TRBV25-1 and TRBJ2-1, with D perhaps TRBD2 (7 bases). The CDR3 is 15 residues long. Germline CDR1 and CDR2: MGHDK and SYGVNS. Between the trimmed V and J ends, which lost 8 bases and 3 bases, there was a span of 17 bases. The CDR3 loop reads CASSRGGGHYNEQFF. As DNA, the CDR3 is TGTGCCAGCTCCCGGGGCGGGGGCCACTACAATGAGCAGTTCTTC. The whole variable domain, filled in from reference TRBV25-1 and TRBJ2-1, reads EADIYQTPRYLVIGTGKKITLECSQTMGHDKMYWYQQDPGMELHLIHYSYGVNSTEKGDLSSESTVSRIRTEHFPLTLESARPSHTSQYLCASSRGGGHYNEQFFGPGTRLTVL.

The V call is TRBV6-4, the J call TRBJ1-1; the D gene is possibly TRBD1 (5 bases). With 0 bases removed from V and 6 bases from J, the gap between germline ends came to 8 bases. Germline V CDR1 and CDR2: MRHNA, SNTAGT. The length of the CDR3 is 13 residues. The CDR3 reads CASSDSPGSEAFF. The CDR3 DNA is TGTGCCAGCAGTGACTCGCCAGGGTCTGAAGCTTTCTTT.

The rearrangement links TRBV6-1 to TRBJ2-5; D is ambiguous. The CDR3 has 13 amino acids. CDR1 and CDR2 from the germline V gene are MNHNS and SASEGT. Trimming cost V 4 bases and J 5 bases, with 11 bases left between them. Written as DNA, the CDR3 is TGTGCCAGCAGTGTCGGAACACCTGAGACCCAGTACTTC. Its translation is CASSVGTPETQYF.

V and J are TRBV6-1 and TRBJ1-5; weak D call: TRBD1 (6 bases). The V gene's germline CDR1 is MNHNS and CDR2 SASEGT. The CDR3 contains 15 residues. The V and J ends lost 6 bases and 2 bases respectively, with 14 bases between them. CDR3 region: CASREQGRGNQPQHF. CDR3 coding DNA: TGTGCCAGCAGGGAACAGGGAAGAGGCAATCAGCCCCAGCATTTT.

V is TRBV5-1 and J is TRBJ2-2, with D perhaps TRBD1 or TRBD2 (5 bases each). Trimming pared 3 bases from V and 0 bases from J, leaving 21 bases between. Germline V gene sequence: CDR1 SGHRS, CDR2 YFSETQ. CDR3 length: 19 amino acids. The CDR3 is CASSSSYSGISANTGELFF. In nucleotides, the CDR3 is TGCGCCAGCAGCTCTAGCTACTCAGGGATATCCGCGAACACCGGGGAGCTGTTTTTT.

The chain uses TRBV5-1 and TRBJ1-6; 7 bases align to TRBD1. The CDR3 length is 14 residues. Per germline, CDR1 SGHRS and CDR2 YFSETQ. V lost 2 bases to trimming and J lost 7 bases; unmatched junction nucleotides: 3. The CDR3 spells CASSLQGNNSPLHF. The CDR3 DNA sequence: TGCGCCAGCAGCTTACAGGGGAACAATTCACCCCTCCACTTT.

The V gene is TRBV6-4, the J gene TRBJ2-4, with a possible D match to TRBD1 (6 bases). This CDR3 region has 17 residues. V lost 7 bases and J 0 bases, leaving 19 bases between the germline ends. The V gene's germline CDR1 is MRHNA and CDR2 SNTAGT. CDR3 loop: CASKGWWGPVAKNIQYF. In DNA form, the CDR3 reads TGTGCCAGCAAAGGATGGTGGGGGCCCGTAGCCAAAAACATTCAGTACTTC.